The clone carrying this T cell receptor beta chain was picked up one time. The CDR3 runs to 16 residues. With V trimmed by 5 bases and J by 1 base, 5 bases remained unmatched. Germline CDR1 is SGHVS and CDR2 is FQNEAQ. These data are taken from a study of blood T cell repertoires in COVID-19. Assay used: immunoSEQ multiplex PCR; TCRdb lists only in-frame clones, some missing. The table records approximately 150,000 clones, approximately 82% of them present only once. Sequencing input: PBMCs or T cells enriched from blood (not recorded which). This receptor was taken from a man aged 55 to 70 who had recovered from COVID-19. The rearrangement uses TRBV7-8 and TRBJ2-3, with 11 bases lining up with TRBD2. The CDR3 loop is CASSRELAGGTDTQYF. The CDR3 region has the DNA TGTGCCAGCAGCCGGGAACTAGCGGGGGGCACAGATACGCAGTATTTT.